A selection of T cell receptor beta chains follows, all from one sample in a study of blood T cell repertoires in COVID-19. Profiled with immunoSEQ multiplex PCR; TCRdb holds only in-frame clones, not every one. This sample carries 55,000 to 75,000 clones, roughly 80% of them seen once, and the ten largest clones take about 16%. Sample: peripheral blood. The source of these receptors is a man in his 60s with COVID-19, enrolled during active disease. Both conserved end residues are part of each CDR3. The D gene is left open where the match is weak. Size is omitted from some rows. Given values are once, few, many or a class for expanded clones.

clone_size j_call d_call v_call cdr3_aa cdr3_nt
few TRBJ2-7 TRBD1 TRBV18 CASSPYTGTGYEQYF TGTGCCAGCTCACCATATACCGGGACAGGCTACGAGCAGTACTTC
. TRBJ2-5 . TRBV18 CASSPGTGSDQETQYF TGTGCCAGCTCACCGGGTACCGGGTCAGATCAAGAGACCCAGTACTTC
. TRBJ1-6 . TRBV7-9 CASSLVAQPYSPLHF TGTGCCAGCAGCTTAGTCGCACAACCATACTCACCCCTCCACTTT
. TRBJ1-5 TRBD1 TRBV28 CASRRDRAAQPQHF TGTGCCAGCAGACGGGACAGGGCTGCTCAGCCCCAGCATTTT
. TRBJ1-1 . TRBV5-1 CASSQTLTPNTEAFF TGCGCCAGCAGCCAAACCCTCACACCGAACACTGAAGCTTTCTTT
. TRBJ1-3 . TRBV7-3 CASSPCRFTLSGNTIYF TGTGCCAGCAGCCCCTGCCGATTCACTCTCTCTGGAAACACCATATATTTT
. TRBJ1-1 TRBD1 TRBV5-4 CASSSRQGGTEAFF TGTGCCAGCAGCTCACGACAGGGGGGAACTGAAGCTTTCTTT
. TRBJ1-4 . TRBV29-1 CSVVQGAGTNEKLFF TGCAGCGTTGTACAGGGAGCAGGGACTAATGAAAAACTGTTTTTT
once TRBJ2-7 . TRBV5-6 CASSLATQLGYEQYF TGTGCCAGCAGCTTGGCAACCCAACTAGGGTACGAGCAGTACTTC
. TRBJ1-6 TRBD1 TRBV7-6 CASSITGTGVNSPLHF TGTGCCAGCAGCATCACCGGGACAGGGGTGAATTCACCCCTCCACTTT
. TRBJ1-2 TRBD1 TRBV7-8 CASSREGAGNVGLVYGYTF TGTGCCAGCAGCCGAGAGGGGGCCGGGAACGTGGGGCTGGTCTATGGCTACACCTTC
. TRBJ1-2 . TRBV28 CASSSPGGGYTF TGTGCCAGCAGTTCGCCCGGGGGAGGCTACACCTTC
. TRBJ1-1 TRBD1 TRBV5-1 CASRVPGQGTSTEAFF TGCGCCAGCAGAGTCCCGGGACAGGGGACTAGCACTGAAGCTTTCTTT
. TRBJ1-1 . TRBV2 CASIPKQQNTEAFF TGTGCCAGCATCCCCAAACAGCAGAACACTGAAGCTTTCTTT
. TRBJ2-3 TRBD2 TRBV4-1 CASSPIAGGTTDTQYF TGCGCCAGCAGCCCGATAGCGGGAGGGACCACAGATACGCAGTATTTT
. TRBJ2-1 TRBD2 TRBV10-1 CASSDSALGPAGGYNEQFF TGCGCCAGCAGTGACTCTGCCCTGGGTCCAGCGGGGGGATACAATGAGCAGTTCTTC
. TRBJ2-3 TRBD1 TRBV2 CASRQTGADTQYF TGTGCCAGCAGGCAAACAGGGGCAGATACGCAGTATTTT
. TRBJ1-5 . TRBV19 CASSNRENQPQHF TGTGCCAGTAGTAACCGCGAGAATCAGCCCCAGCATTTT
. TRBJ2-1 TRBD1 TRBV4-2 CASNPGQGGGEQFF TGTGCCAGCAACCCGGGACAGGGTGGCGGTGAGCAGTTCTTC
. TRBJ1-5 TRBD1 TRBV27 CASRRGQGQPQHF TGTGCCAGCAGACGGGGACAGGGTCAGCCCCAGCATTTT
. TRBJ2-1 TRBD2 TRBV30 CAWSRGLAGGRGNEQFF TGTGCCTGGAGTAGGGGACTAGCGGGGGGGCGGGGCAATGAGCAGTTCTTC
. TRBJ2-1 TRBD2 TRBV6-5 CASKQGLAGLEQFF TGTGCCAGCAAGCAGGGACTAGCGGGGCTTGAGCAGTTCTTC
. TRBJ2-7 . TRBV12-3/TRBV12-4 CASSTSSYEQYF TGTGCCAGCAGTACTAGCTCCTACGAGCAGTACTTC
. TRBJ1-6 . TRBV5-1 CASSLVVLAGLRSPLHF TGCGCCAGCAGCTTGGTAGTCCTGGCGGGGCTCCGGTCACCCCTCCACTTT
. TRBJ1-2 . TRBV3-1/TRBV3-2 CASGTRGVNGYTF TGTGCCAGCGGAACTCGCGGGGTGAATGGCTACACCTTC
once TRBJ2-5 . TRBV7-2 CASSPDWETQYF TGTGCCAGCAGCCCGGACTGGGAGACCCAGTACTTC
. TRBJ2-7 TRBD2 TRBV5-4 CASSSGTSGLTYEQYF TGTGCCAGCAGCTCCGGGACTAGCGGGCTGACCTACGAGCAGTACTTC
once TRBJ1-4 . TRBV5-6 CASSLERGDGNEKLFF TGTGCCAGCAGCTTGGAACGGGGGGACGGGAATGAAAAACTGTTTTTT
. TRBJ1-2 TRBD1 TRBV29-1 CSVGTGVGYTF TGCAGCGTTGGGACAGGGGTCGGCTACACCTTC
. TRBJ2-4 . TRBV30 CAWSGTGDIQYF TGTGCCTGGAGCGGCACGGGGGACATTCAGTACTTC
. TRBJ1-2 TRBD1 TRBV6-5 CASRGSGTGYGYTF TGTGCCAGCAGAGGGTCCGGGACAGGGTATGGCTACACCTTC
. TRBJ2-3 . TRBV30 CAWSRDSATDTQYF TGTGCCTGGTCCCGGGACTCAGCAACAGATACGCAGTATTTT
. TRBJ1-5 . TRBV6-5 CASSPHVTQGQPQHF TGTGCCAGCAGTCCTCACGTGACGCAGGGGCAGCCCCAGCATTTT
. TRBJ2-1 TRBD2 TRBV28 CASSYPRKERGERVSYNEQFF TGTGCCAGCAGTTACCCCCGGAAGGAGCGGGGGGAAAGGGTGTCCTACAATGAGCAGTTCTTC
few TRBJ2-2 TRBD1 TRBV11-2 CASRPTGADTGELFF TGTGCCAGCAGACCTACAGGGGCGGACACCGGGGAGCTGTTTTTT
once TRBJ1-1 . TRBV7-3 CASSQRSAGEAFF TGTGCCAGCAGCCAAAGGTCCGCAGGCGAAGCTTTCTTT
. TRBJ2-7 . TRBV5-6 CASSRSYEQYF TGTGCCAGCAGCCGCTCCTACGAGCAGTACTTC
. TRBJ1-2 . TRBV6-5 CASSYSLQANYGYTF TGTGCCAGCAGTTACTCGCTACAGGCTAACTATGGCTACACCTTC
few TRBJ2-7 TRBD2 TRBV7-9 CASSSRGLAGPYEQYF TGTGCCAGCAGCTCAAGGGGACTAGCGGGGCCCTACGAGCAGTACTTC
. TRBJ1-2 . TRBV19 CASSLRTVAAGYTF TGTGCCAGTAGTCTCAGGACAGTGGCGGCTGGCTACACCTTC
. TRBJ1-1 . TRBV12-3/TRBV12-4 CASSLGQPVNAFF TGTGCCAGCAGTTTGGGACAACCAGTCAACGCTTTCTTT
. TRBJ2-1 . TRBV21-1 CASSTGTSEFF TGTGCCAGCAGCACGGGGACTAGCGAGTTCTTC
. TRBJ2-7 . TRBV29-1 CSAGGRGYEQYF TGCAGCGCCGGGGGACGGGGCTACGAGCAGTACTTC
. TRBJ2-7 TRBD2 TRBV18 CASSPKGLAMEQYF TGTGCCAGCTCACCCAAGGGACTAGCGATGGAGCAGTACTTC
. TRBJ2-7 . TRBV24-1 CATSDSGPGGYEQYF TGTGCCACCAGTGATTCCGGGCCTGGAGGTTACGAGCAGTACTTC
once TRBJ1-4 . TRBV10-2 CASSPPGSGEKLFF TGCGCCAGCAGTCCCCCGGGGTCGGGTGAAAAACTGTTTTTT
. TRBJ2-1 TRBD2 TRBV30 CAWRSAGGLNEQFF TGTGCCTGGAGGTCTGCGGGAGGGTTGAATGAGCAGTTCTTC
. TRBJ1-4 TRBD1 TRBV7-7 CASSVGTAGGEKLFF TGTGCCAGCAGCGTCGGGACAGCCGGCGGGGAAAAACTGTTTTTT
. TRBJ2-5 . TRBV18 CASSPPTGLETQYF TGTGCCAGCTCACCACCCACAGGGTTGGAGACCCAGTACTTC
. TRBJ2-5 TRBD1 TRBV7-6 CASSPQGAGSRETQYF TGTGCCAGCAGCCCACAGGGGGCAGGTAGTCGAGAGACCCAGTACTTC
few TRBJ1-2 . TRBV3-1/TRBV3-2 CASSLSRLYGYTF TGTGCCAGCAGCCTGTCTCGACTGTATGGCTACACCTTC
. TRBJ2-1 . TRBV20-1 CSASTASYNEQFF TGCAGTGCTAGTACTGCATCCTACAATGAGCAGTTCTTC
. TRBJ2-7 . TRBV2 CASRGGQGTNYEQYF TGTGCCAGCAGGGGGGGGCAGGGGACCAACTACGAGCAGTACTTC
. TRBJ2-5 TRBD2 TRBV5-1 CASSYQGLADQETQYF TGCGCCAGCAGCTACCAAGGACTAGCGGACCAAGAGACCCAGTACTTC
. TRBJ2-1 TRBD2 TRBV30 CAWAREGFNEQFF TGTGCCTGGGCGCGGGAGGGCTTCAATGAGCAGTTCTTC
. TRBJ1-6 . TRBV29-1 CSVKGSESPLHF TGCAGCGTTAAGGGGTCTGAATCACCCCTCCACTTT
few TRBJ2-7 . TRBV25-1 CASSDGTASGYEQYF TGTGCCAGCAGTGACGGTACTGCATCGGGCTACGAGCAGTACTTC
. TRBJ1-2 TRBD1 TRBV5-6 CATCRGGTGNYGYTF TGTGCCACCTGCCGGGGCGGGACAGGAAACTATGGCTACACCTTC
. TRBJ2-5 . TRBV6-5 CASRDSNLYQETQYF TGTGCCAGCAGGGACTCCAACTTGTACCAAGAGACCCAGTACTTC